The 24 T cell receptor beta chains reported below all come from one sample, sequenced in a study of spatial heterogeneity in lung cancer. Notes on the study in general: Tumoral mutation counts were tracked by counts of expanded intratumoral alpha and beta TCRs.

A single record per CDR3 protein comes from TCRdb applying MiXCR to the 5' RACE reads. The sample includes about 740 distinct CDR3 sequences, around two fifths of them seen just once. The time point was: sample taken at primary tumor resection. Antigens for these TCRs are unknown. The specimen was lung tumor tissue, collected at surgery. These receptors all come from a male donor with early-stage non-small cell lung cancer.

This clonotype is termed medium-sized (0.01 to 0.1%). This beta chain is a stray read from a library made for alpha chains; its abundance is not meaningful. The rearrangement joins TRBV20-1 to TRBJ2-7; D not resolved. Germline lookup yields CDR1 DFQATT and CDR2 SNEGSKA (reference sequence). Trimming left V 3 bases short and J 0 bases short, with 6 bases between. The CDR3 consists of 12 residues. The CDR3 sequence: CSARGSSYEQYF. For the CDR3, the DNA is TGCAGTGCTAGGGGTAGCTCCTACGAGCAGTACTTC.

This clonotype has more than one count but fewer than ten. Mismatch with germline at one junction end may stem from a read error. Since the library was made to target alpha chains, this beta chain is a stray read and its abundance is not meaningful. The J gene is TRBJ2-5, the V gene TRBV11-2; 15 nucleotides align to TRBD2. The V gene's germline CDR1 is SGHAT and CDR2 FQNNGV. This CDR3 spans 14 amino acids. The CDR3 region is CASSWTSGRETQYF. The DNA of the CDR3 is TGTGCCAGCAGCTGGACTAGCGGGAGGGAGACCCAGTACTTT.

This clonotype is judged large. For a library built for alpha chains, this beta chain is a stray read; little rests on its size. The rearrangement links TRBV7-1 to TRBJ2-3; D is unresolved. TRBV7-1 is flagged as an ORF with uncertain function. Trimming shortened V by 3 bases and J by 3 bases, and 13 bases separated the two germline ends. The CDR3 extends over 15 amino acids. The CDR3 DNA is TGTGCCAGCAGCTCTGAAGGTCTGGGGACAGATACGCAGTATTTT. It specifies CASSSEGLGTDTQYF.

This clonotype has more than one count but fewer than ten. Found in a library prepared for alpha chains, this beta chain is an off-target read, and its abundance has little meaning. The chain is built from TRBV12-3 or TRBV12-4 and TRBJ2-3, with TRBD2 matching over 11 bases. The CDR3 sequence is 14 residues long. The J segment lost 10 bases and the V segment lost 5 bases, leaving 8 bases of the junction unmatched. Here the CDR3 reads CASSPIAGGPAQYF. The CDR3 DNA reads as TGTGCCAGCAGTCCGATAGCGGGAGGGCCGGCGCAGTATTTT.

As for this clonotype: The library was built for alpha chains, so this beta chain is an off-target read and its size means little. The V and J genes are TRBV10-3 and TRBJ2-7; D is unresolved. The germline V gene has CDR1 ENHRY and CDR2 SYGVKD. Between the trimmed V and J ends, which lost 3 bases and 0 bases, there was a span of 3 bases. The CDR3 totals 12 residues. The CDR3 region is CAISESSYEQYF. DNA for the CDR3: TGTGCCATCAGTGAAAGCTCCTACGAGCAGTACTTC.

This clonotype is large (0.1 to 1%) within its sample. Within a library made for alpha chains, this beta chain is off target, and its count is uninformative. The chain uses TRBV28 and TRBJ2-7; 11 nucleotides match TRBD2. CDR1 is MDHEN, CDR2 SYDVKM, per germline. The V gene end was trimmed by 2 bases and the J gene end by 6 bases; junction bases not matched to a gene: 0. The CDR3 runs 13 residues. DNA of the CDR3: TGTGCCAGCAGTTTAGGGACTAGCGGCGAGCAGTACTTC. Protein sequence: CASSLGTSGEQYF.

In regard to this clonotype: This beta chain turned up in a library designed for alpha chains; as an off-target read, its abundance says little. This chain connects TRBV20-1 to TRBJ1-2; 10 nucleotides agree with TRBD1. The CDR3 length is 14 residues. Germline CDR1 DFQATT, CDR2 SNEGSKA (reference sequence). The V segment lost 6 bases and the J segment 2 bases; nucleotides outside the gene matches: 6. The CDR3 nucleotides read TGCAGTGCCAGCGGACAGGGGGACAACTATGGCTACACCTTC. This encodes CSASGQGDNYGYTF.

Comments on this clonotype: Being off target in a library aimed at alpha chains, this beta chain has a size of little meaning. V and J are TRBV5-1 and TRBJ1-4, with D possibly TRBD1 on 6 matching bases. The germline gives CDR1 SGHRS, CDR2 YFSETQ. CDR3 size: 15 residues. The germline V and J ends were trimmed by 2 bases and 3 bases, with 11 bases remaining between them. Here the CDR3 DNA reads TGCGCCAGCAGCTTTGGGGGGCCAGCTAATGAAAAACTGTTTTTT. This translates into CASSFGGPANEKLFF.

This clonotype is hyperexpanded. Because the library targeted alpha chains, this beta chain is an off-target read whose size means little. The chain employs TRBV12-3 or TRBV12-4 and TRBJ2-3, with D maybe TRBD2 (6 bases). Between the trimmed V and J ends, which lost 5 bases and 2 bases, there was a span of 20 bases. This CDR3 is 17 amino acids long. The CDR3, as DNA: TGTGCCAGCAGTCCTCGCGGTAGCGGAACTCACACAGATACGCAGTATTTT. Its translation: CASSPRGSGTHTDTQYF.

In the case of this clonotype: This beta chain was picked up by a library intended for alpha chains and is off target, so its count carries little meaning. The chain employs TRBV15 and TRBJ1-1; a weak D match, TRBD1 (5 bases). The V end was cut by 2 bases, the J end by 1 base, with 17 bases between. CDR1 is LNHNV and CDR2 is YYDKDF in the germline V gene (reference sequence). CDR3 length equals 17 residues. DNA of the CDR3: TGTGCCACCAGCAGACAAACCCGGGGAGGGGAGAACACTGAAGCTTTCTTT. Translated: CATSRQTRGGENTEAFF.

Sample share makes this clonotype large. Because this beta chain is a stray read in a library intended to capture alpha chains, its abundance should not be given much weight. CDR3 in DNA: TGTGCCAGCAGCTTTATCCGACAGTACACCGGGGAGCTGTTTTTT. Translation gives CASSFIRQYTGELFF. The chain combines TRBV5-6 with TRBJ2-2; tentative D call: TRBD1 (5 bases). Deletions cut 2 bases from V and 3 bases from J, with 11 bases between. The CDR3 spans 15 residues. From germline, CDR1 is SGHDT and CDR2 YYEEEE.

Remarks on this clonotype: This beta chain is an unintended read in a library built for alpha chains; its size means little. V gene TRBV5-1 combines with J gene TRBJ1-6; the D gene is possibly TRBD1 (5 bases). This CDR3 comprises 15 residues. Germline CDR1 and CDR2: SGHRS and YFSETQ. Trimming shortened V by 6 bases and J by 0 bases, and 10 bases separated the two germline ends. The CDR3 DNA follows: TGCGCCAGCAAGACAGACTCCTCCTATAATTCACCCCTCCACTTT. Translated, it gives CASKTDSSYNSPLHF.

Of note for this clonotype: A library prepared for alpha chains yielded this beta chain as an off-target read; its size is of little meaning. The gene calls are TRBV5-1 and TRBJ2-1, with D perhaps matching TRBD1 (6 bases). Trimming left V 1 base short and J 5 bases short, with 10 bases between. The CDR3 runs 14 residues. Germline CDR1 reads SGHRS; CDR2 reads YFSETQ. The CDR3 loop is CASSLLTGNNEQFF. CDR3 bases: TGCGCCAGCAGCTTGTTGACAGGTAACAATGAGCAGTTCTTC.

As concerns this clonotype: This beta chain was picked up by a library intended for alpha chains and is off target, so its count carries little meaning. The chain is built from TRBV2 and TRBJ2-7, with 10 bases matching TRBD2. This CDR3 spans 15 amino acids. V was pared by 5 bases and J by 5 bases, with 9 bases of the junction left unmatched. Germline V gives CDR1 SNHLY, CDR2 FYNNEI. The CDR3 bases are TGTGCCAGCAGTCTAGCGGGAGTTCGTAGCCACGAGCAGTACTTC. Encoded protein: CASSLAGVRSHEQYF.

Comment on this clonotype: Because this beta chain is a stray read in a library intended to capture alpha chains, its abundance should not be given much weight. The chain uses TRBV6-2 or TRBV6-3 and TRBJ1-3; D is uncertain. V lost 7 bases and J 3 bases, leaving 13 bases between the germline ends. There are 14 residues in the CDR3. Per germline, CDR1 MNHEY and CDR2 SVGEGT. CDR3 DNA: TGTGCCAGCACCTCCTTGGCAGTTGGAAACACCATATATTTT. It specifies CASTSLAVGNTIYF.

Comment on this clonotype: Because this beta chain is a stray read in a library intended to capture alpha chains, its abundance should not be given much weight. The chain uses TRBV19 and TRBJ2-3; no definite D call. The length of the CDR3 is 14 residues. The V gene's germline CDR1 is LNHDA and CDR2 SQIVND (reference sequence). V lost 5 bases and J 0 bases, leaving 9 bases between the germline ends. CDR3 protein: CASSRADSTDTQYF. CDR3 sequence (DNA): TGTGCCAGTAGTCGGGCGGACAGCACAGATACGCAGTATTTT.

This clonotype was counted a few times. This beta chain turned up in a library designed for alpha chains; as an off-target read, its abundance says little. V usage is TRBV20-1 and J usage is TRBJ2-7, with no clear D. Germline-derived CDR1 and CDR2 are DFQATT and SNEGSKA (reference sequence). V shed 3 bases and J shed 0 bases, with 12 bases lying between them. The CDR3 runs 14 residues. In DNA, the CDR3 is TGCAGTGCTAGTAACTACGTGAGCTCCTACGAGCAGTACTTC. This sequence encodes CSASNYVSSYEQYF.

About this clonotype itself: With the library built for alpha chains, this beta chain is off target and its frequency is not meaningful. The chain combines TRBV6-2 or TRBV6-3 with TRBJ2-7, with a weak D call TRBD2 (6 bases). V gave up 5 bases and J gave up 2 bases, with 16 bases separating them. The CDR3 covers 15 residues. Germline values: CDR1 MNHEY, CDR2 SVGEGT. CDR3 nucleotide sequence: TGTGCCAGCAGTGCCGGGACTCTTCAAGCCTACGAGCAGTACTTC. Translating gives CASSAGTLQAYEQYF.

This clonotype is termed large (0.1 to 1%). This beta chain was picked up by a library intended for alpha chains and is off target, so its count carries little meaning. CDR3 residues: CASSPRGPTDTQYF. CDR3 coding DNA: TGTGCCAGCAGTCCCCGGGGCCCCACAGATACGCAGTATTTT. The V gene is TRBV28, the J gene TRBJ2-3; the D gene could be TRBD1 or TRBD2 (5 bases each). The V end lost 5 bases, the J end lost 2 bases, and 11 bases lay between the germline ends. Germline-derived CDR1 and CDR2 are MDHEN and SYDVKM. The CDR3 has 14 residues.

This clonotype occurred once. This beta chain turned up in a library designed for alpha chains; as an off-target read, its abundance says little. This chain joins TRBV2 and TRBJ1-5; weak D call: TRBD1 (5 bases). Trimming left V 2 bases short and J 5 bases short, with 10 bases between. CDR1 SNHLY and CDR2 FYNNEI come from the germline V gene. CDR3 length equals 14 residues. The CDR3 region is CASSESREDQPQHF. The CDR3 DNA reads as TGTGCCAGCAGTGAAAGCAGGGAGGATCAGCCCCAGCATTTT.

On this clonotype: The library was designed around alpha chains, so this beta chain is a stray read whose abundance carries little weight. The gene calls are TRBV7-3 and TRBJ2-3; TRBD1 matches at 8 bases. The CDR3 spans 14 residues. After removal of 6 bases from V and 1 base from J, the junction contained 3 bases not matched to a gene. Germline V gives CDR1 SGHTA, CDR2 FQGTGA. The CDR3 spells CASRPGQGTDTQYF. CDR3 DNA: TGTGCCAGCAGGCCGGGACAGGGCACAGATACGCAGTATTTT. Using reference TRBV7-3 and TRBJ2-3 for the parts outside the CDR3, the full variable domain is GAGVSQTPSNKVTEKGKYVELRCDPISGHTALYWYRQSLGQGPEFLIYFQGTGAADDSGLPNDRFFAVRPEGSVSTLKIQRTERGDSAVYLCASRPGQGTDTQYFGPGTRLTVL.

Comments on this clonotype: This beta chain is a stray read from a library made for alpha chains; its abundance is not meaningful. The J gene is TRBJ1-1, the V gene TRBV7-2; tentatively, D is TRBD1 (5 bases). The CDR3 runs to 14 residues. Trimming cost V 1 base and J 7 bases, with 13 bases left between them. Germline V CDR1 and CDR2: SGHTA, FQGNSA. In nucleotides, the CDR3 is TGTGCCAGCAGCTTAGATGGGTCAGGGCTTGAAGCTTTCTTT. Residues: CASSLDGSGLEAFF. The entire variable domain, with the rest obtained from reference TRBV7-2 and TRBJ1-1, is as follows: GAGVSQSPSNKVTEKGKDVELRCDPISGHTALYWYRQSLGQGLEFLIYFQGNSAPDKSGLPSDRFSAERTGGSVSTLTIQRTQQEDSAVYLCASSLDGSGLEAFFGQGTRLTVV.

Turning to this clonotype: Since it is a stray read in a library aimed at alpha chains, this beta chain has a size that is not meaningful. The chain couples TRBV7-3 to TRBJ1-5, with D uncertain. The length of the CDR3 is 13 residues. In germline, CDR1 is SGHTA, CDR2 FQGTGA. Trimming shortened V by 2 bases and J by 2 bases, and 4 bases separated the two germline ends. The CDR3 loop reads CASSLRGNQPQHF. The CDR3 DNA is TGTGCCAGCAGCTTACGGGGCAATCAGCCCCAGCATTTT.

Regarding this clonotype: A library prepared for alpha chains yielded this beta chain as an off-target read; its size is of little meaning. This CDR3 reads CATRANGDSTSEAFF. DNA for the CDR3: TGTGCCACCAGAGCTAACGGAGACAGTACATCTGAAGCTTTCTTT. The rearrangement uses TRBV24-1 and TRBJ1-1, with D possibly being TRBD1 (5 bases). The ends were cut back, 7 bases at V and 6 bases at J, with 20 bases in the middle. CDR1 KGHDR and CDR2 SFDVKD come from the germline V gene. The CDR3 runs to 15 residues.